This TCR beta chain was retrieved from a study of blood T cell repertoires in COVID-19. Background on the study: Sample material is recorded as cDNA or gDNA derived from T cells, B-cell-depleted T cells, or PBMCs.

Seattle-derived patients entered the study during active infection and were followed longitudinally. The germline V gene encodes CDR1 GTSNPN and CDR2 SVGIG (reference sequence). The CDR3 has 13 residues. With 5 bases removed from V and 7 bases from J, the gap between germline ends came to 17 bases. TCRdb's copy holds only in-frame clones and misses some; the assay was immunoSEQ multiplex PCR. The table has about 93,000 clones, 89% seen once. The source is a man in his 60s with COVID-19, enrolled during active disease. What was sequenced was peripheral blood. The V and J genes are TRBV30 and TRBJ1-2, with D perhaps matching TRBD1 (6 bases). For the CDR3, the DNA is TGTGCCTGGTCTTCCCAGGGGCGAACTGGCTACACCTTC. It translates to CAWSSQGRTGYTF.